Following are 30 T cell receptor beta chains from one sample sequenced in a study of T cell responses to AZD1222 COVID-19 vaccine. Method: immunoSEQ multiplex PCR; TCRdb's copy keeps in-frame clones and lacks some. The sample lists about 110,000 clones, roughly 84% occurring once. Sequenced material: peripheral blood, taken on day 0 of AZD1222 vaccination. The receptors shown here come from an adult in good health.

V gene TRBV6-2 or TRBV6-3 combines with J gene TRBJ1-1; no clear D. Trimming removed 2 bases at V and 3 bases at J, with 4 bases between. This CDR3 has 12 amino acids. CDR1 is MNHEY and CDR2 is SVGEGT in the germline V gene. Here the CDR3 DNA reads TGTGCCAGCAGTTACGGATACACTGAAGCTTTCTTT. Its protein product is CASSYGYTEAFF.

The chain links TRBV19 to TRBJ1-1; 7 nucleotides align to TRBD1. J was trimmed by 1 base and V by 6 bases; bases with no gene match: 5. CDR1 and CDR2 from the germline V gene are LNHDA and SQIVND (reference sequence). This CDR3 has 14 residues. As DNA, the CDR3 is TGTGCCAGTAGCCGAGGGGGCGGGAACACTGAAGCTTTCTTT. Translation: CASSRGGGNTEAFF.

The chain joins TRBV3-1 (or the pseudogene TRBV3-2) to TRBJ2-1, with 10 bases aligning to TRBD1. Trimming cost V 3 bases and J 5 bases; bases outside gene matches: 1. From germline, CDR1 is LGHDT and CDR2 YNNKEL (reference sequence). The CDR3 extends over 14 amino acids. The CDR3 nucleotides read TGTGCCAGCAGCCAGGGACAGGGGAACAATGAGCAGTTCTTC. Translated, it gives CASSQGQGNNEQFF.

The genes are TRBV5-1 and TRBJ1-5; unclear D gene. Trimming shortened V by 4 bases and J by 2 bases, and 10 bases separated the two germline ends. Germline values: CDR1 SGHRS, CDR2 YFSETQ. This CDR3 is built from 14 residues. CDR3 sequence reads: CASSQGGGNQPQHF. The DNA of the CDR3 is TGCGCCAGCAGCCAAGGAGGTGGCAATCAGCCCCAGCATTTT. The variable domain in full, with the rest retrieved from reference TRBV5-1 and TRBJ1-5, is KAGVTQTPRYLIKTRGQQVTLSCSPISGHRSVSWYQQTPGQGLQFLFEYFSETQRNKGNFPGRFSGRQFSNSRSEMNVSTLELGDSALYLCASSQGGGNQPQHFGDGTRLSIL.

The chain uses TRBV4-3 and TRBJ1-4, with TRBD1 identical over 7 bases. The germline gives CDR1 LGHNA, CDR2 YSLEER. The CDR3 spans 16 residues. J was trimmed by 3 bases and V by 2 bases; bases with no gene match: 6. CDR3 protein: CASSQRTGVANEKLFF. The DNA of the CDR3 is TGCGCCAGCAGCCAACGAACAGGGGTGGCTAATGAAAAACTGTTTTTT.

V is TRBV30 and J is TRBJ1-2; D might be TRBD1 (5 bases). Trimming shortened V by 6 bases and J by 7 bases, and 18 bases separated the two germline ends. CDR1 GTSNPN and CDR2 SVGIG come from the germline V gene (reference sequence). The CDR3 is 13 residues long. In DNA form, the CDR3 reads TGTGCCTGCAAACTGGGACTCCAGCTTGGCTACACCTTC. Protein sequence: CACKLGLQLGYTF. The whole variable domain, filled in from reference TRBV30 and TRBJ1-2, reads SQTIHQWPATLVQPVGSPLSLECTVEGTSNPNLYWYRQAAGRGLQLLFYSVGIGQISSEVPQNLSASRPQDRQFILSSKKLLLSDSGFYLCACKLGLQLGYTFGSGTRLTVV.

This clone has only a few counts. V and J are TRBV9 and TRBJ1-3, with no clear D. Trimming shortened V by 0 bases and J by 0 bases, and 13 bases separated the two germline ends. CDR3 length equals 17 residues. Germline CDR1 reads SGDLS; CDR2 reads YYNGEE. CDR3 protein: CASSVGVSPTSGNTIYF. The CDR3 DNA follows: TGTGCCAGCAGCGTAGGGGTTTCCCCCACCTCTGGAAACACCATATATTTT. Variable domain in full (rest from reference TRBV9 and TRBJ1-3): DSGVTQTPKHLITATGQRVTLRCSPRSGDLSVYWYQQSLDQGLQFLIQYYNGEERAKGNILERFSAQQFPDLHSELNLSSLELGDSALYFCASSVGVSPTSGNTIYFGEGSWLTVV.

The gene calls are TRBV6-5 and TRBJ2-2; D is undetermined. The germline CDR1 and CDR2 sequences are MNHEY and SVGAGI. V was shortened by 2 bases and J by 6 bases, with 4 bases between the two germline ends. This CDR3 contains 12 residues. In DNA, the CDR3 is TGTGCCAGCAGTTACGGATCCGGGGAGCTGTTTTTT. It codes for CASSYGSGELFF.

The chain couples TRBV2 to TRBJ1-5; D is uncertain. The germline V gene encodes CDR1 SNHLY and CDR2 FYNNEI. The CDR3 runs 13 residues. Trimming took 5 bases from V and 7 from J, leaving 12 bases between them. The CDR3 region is CASSRTREQPQHF. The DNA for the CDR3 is TGTGCCAGCAGTCGTACTCGGGAGCAGCCCCAGCATTTT.

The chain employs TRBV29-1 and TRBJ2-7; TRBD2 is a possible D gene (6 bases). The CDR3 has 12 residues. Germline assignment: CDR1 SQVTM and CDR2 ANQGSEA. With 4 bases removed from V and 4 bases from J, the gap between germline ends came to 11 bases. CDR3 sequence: CSVGPSEYEQYF. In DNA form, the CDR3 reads TGCAGCGTTGGACCTAGCGAGTACGAGCAGTACTTC.

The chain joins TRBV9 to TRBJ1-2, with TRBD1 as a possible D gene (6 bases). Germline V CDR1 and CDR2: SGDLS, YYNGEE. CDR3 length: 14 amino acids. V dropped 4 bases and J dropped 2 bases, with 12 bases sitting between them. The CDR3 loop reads CASSKGDRNYGYTF. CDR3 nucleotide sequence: TGTGCCAGCAGCAAAGGAGACAGGAACTATGGCTACACCTTC. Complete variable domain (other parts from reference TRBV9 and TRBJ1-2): DSGVTQTPKHLITATGQRVTLRCSPRSGDLSVYWYQQSLDQGLQFLIQYYNGEERAKGNILERFSAQQFPDLHSELNLSSLELGDSALYFCASSKGDRNYGYTFGSGTRLTVV.

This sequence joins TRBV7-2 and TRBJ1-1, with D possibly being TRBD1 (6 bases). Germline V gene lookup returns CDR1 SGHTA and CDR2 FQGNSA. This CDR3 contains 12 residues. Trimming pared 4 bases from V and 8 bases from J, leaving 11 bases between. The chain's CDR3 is CASSSLRGEAFF. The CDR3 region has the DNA TGTGCCAGCAGCTCCCTGAGGGGGGAAGCTTTCTTT. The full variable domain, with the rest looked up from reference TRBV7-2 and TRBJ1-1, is GAGVSQSPSNKVTEKGKDVELRCDPISGHTALYWYRQSLGQGLEFLIYFQGNSAPDKSGLPSDRFSAERTGGSVSTLTIQRTQQEDSAVYLCASSSLRGEAFFGQGTRLTVV.

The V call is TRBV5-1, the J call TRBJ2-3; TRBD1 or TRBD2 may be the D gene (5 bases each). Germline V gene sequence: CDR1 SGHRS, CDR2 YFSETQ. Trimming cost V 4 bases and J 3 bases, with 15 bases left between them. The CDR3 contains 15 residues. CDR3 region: CASSLPGPGTDTQYF. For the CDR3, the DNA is TGCGCCAGCAGCCTTCCGGGACCGGGGACAGATACGCAGTATTTT.

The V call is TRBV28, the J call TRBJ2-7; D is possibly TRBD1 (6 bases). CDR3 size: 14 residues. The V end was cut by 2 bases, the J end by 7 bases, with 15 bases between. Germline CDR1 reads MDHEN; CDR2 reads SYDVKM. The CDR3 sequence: CASSLPQNRGEQYF. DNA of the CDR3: TGTGCCAGCAGTTTACCACAAAATAGGGGGGAGCAGTACTTC.

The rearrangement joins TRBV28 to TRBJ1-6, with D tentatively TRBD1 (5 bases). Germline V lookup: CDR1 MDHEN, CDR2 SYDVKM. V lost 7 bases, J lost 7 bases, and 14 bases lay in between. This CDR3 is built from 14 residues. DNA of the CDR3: TGTGCCAGCACCGCCGTGGGGGAAAATTCACCCCTCCACTTT. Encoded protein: CASTAVGENSPLHF.

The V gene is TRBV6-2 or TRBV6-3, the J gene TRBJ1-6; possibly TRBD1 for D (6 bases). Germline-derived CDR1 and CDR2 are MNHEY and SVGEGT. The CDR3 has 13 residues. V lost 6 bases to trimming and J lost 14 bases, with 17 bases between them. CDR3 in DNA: TGTGCCAGCAGCAAAGGAACAGGGCACGCCCTCCACTTT. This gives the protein CASSKGTGHALHF.

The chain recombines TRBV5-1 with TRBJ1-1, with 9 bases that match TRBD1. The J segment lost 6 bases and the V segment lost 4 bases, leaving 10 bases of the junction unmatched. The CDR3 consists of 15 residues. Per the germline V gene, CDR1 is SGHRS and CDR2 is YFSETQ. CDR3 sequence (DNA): TGCGCCAGCAGCGGGGGGACGGACAGGGGAGCTGAAGCTTTCTTT. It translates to CASSGGTDRGAEAFF.

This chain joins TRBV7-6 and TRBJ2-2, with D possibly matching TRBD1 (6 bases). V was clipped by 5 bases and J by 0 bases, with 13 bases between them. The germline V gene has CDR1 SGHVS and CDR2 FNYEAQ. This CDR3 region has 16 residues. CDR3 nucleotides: TGTGCCAGCAGCGAAAGGACAGTATCGAACACCGGGGAGCTGTTTTTT. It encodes CASSERTVSNTGELFF.

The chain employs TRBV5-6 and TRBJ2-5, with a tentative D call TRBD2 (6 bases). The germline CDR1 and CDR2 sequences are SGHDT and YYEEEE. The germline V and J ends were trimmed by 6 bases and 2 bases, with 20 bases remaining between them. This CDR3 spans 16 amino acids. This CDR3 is CASKGNAGGLQETQYF. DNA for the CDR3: TGTGCCAGCAAAGGGAATGCCGGGGGTCTACAAGAGACCCAGTACTTC.

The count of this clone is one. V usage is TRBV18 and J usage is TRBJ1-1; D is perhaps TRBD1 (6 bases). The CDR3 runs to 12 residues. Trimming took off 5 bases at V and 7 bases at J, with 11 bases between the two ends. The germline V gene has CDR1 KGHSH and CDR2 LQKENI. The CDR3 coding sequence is TGTGCCAGCTCAACGGACAGATATGAAGCTTTCTTT. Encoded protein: CASSTDRYEAFF. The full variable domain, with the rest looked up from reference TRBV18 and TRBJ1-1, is NAGVMQNPRHLVRRRGQEARLRCSPMKGHSHVYWYRQLPEEGLKFMVYLQKENIIDESGMPKERFSAEFPKEGPSILRIQQVVRGDSAAYFCASSTDRYEAFFGQGTRLTVV.

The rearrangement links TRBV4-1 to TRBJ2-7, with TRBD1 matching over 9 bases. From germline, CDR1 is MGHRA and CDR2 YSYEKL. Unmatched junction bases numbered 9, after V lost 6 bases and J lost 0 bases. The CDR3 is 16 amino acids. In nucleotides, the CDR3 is TGCGCCAGCAGGGGACGCGGGACAGGGAACTCCTACGAGCAGTACTTC. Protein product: CASRGRGTGNSYEQYF.

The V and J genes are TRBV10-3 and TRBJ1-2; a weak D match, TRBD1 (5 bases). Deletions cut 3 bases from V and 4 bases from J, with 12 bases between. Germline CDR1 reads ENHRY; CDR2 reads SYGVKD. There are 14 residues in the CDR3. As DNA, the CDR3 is TGTGCCATCAGTGAATCGGGGGAGAGCTATGGCTACACCTTC. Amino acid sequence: CAISESGESYGYTF.

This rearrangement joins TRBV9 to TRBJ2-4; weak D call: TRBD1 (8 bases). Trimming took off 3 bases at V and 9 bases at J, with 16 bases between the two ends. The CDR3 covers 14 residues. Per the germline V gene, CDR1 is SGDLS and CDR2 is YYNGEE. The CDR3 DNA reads TGTGCCAGCAGCGCGTTGACAGGGGAGGGCATTCAGTACTTC. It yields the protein CASSALTGEGIQYF.

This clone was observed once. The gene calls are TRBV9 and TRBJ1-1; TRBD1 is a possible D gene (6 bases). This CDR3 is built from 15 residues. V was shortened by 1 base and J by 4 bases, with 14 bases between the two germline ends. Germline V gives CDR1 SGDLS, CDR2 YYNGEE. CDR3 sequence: CASSVSGDLGTEAFF. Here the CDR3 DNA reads TGTGCCAGCAGCGTATCAGGGGACTTGGGCACTGAAGCTTTCTTT.

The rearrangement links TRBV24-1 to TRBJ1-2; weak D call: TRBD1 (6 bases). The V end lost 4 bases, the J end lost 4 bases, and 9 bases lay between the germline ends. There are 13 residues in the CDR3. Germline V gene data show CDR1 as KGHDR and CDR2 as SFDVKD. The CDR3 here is CATSEGGTYGYTF. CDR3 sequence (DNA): TGTGCCACCAGTGAAGGGGGGACCTATGGCTACACCTTC.

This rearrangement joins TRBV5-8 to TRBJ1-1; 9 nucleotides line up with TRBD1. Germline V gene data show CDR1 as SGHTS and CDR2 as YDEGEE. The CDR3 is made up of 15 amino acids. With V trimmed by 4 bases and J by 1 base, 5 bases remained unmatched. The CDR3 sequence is CASSTGQGRNTEAFF. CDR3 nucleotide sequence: TGTGCCAGCAGCACGGGACAGGGAAGGAACACTGAAGCTTTCTTT.

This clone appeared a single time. In DNA form, the CDR3 reads TGTGCCAGTACCCCGGACCCTGAAGTGGGCACCATATATTTT. Protein product: CASTPDPEVGTIYF. This chain uses TRBV19 with TRBJ1-3; D unclear. Per the germline V gene, CDR1 is LNHDA and CDR2 is SQIVND (reference sequence). Trimming removed 7 bases from V and 9 bases from J, with 19 bases in between. CDR3 size: 14 residues.

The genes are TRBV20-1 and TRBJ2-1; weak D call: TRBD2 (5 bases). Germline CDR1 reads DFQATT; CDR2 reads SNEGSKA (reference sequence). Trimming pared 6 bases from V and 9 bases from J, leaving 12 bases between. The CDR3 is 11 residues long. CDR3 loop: CSATPRGEQFF. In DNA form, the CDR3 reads TGCAGTGCAACTCCCCGGGGTGAGCAGTTCTTC.

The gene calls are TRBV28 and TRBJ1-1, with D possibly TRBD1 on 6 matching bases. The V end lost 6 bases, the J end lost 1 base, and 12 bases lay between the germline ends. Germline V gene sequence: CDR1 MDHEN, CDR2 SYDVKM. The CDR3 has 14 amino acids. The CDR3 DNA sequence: TGTGCCAGCAGCATTACGGGGGCGAACACTGAAGCTTTCTTT. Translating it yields CASSITGANTEAFF. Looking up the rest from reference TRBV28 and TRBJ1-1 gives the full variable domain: DVKVTQSSRYLVKRTGEKVFLECVQDMDHENMFWYRQDPGLGLRLIYFSYDVKMKEKGDIPEGYSVSREKKERFSLILESASTNQTSMYLCASSITGANTEAFFGQGTRLTVV.

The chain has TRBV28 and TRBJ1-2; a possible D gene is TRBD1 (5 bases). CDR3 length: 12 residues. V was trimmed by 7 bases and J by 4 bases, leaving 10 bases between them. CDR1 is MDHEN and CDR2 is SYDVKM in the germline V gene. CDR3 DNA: TGTGCCAGCAACGGGGGGGGCTATGGCTACACCTTC. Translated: CASNGGGYGYTF.